This T cell receptor beta chain comes out of a study of OX40 agonist ivuxolimab in advanced cancers. Broadly, across the study: The costimulatory receptor OX40 (CD134) was targeted by ivuxolimab, a fully human IgG2 agonistic monoclonal antibody. The point of sequencing TCRbeta in the periphery was to test whether ivuxolimab changed TCR sequence diversity and drove clonal T-cell expansion. Partial responses occurred in three dose-escalation patients, of whom one had hepatocellular carcinoma and two had cutaneous melanoma. Intravenous ivuxolimab was administered to patients every 2 weeks at six dose levels: 0.01, 0.1, 0.3, 1.5, 3 and 10 mg/kg. Of the approximately 54 patients in dose escalation, 19 had hepatocellular carcinoma, about 15 had melanoma, 9 had renal cell carcinoma and 9 had head and neck cancer. The paper covers the monotherapy dose-escalation part of the phase I ivuxolimab trial, which included N = 52 patients. The dose-escalation cohort was roughly 80% male with a mean age of about 58 years, ranging from roughly 20 to 80. Prior anti-PD-1, anti-PD-L1 or anti-CTLA-4 therapy was permitted, and about 40% of dose-escalation patients had received checkpoint inhibitors. Overall study results and their limits: Antigen specificity was not determined for the clonally expanded peripheral T cells. Partial responders in the 0.1-3.0 mg/kg groups had among the lowest normalized peripheral clonal expansion, especially among CD8+ T cells. After ivuxolimab, expanded clones were on average more numerous among CD8+ T cells than among CD4+ T cells. Low levels of normalized T-cell clonal expansion were also seen in some patients who did not respond. At doses of 0.1 to 3.0 mg/kg, clonal expansion of both CD4+ and CD8+ T cells in blood was seen between baseline and week 6.

To sequence the TCRbeta CDR3 region, genomic DNA was isolated from the sorted cells. The immunoSEQ Assay was used to sequence the TCRbeta CDR3 regions. In TCRdb, the immuneACCESS table is reduced to in-frame sequences with V and J assigned. These tables do not hold every clone; where another copy was compared, an unresolved V gene accounts for under half, and the others remain unexplained. This sample comprises some 64,000 clones, 84% of them detected only once. The ten largest clones represent 7.5% to 10% of the sample. The CDR1 and CDR2 encoded by the germline V gene are SNHLY and FYNNEI. Cut back by 4 bases and 3 bases, the V and J ends lie 13 bases apart. The CDR3 measures 14 amino acids from cysteine to phenylalanine. Left in the record is the CDR3 DNA by itself, 42 bases read in frame from the first base. Details on this clone: Its antigen remains unidentified. There are no base qualities to consult, and no much larger clone falls within one base.

Patients with a history of autoimmune disease or receiving systemic immunosuppression were excluded from the trial. In every dose cohort, peripheral blood was drawn for TCR sequencing at baseline, cycle 4 day 1, and cycle 7 day 1. The samples were drawn from a first-in-human, open-label, multicenter phase I dose-escalation trial of ivuxolimab. Adults with locally advanced or metastatic head and neck squamous cell, hepatocellular, melanoma or renal cell carcinoma were enrolled in the trial. Before TCR sequencing, CD4+ T cells and CD8+ T cells were sorted from peripheral blood as separate populations.

The sample was CD4+ or CD8+ T cells sorted from blood, taken in a trial of the OX40 agonist ivuxolimab. The chain links TRBV2 with TRBJ2-7; TRBD1 is perhaps the D gene, given 6 matching bases. This TCR came from an adult with an advanced solid tumor such as melanoma, head and neck, liver or kidney cancer. The bases read TGTGCCAGCAGTGTGGAACAGGGCAACTACGAGCAGTACTTC. This is translated as CASSVEQGNYEQYF.